A selection of T cell receptor beta chains follows, all from one sample in a study of T-cell reconstitution after alpha-beta-depleted transplantation in children. TCRdb reprocessed the PCR reads with MiXCR, giving one entry per CDR3 protein. This sample carries approximately 240,000 distinct CDR3 sequences, about 9.2% of them seen once, and the ten largest clones take over 5.5%. Sequenced here: PBMCs from the stem cell graft donor, sampled from the stem cell graft. These receptor sequences come from a human donor who donated a stem cell graft to a child with acute lymphoblastic leukemia. The conserved cysteine and the conserved F or W are not part of the CDR3 here. Each record gives: V gene, J gene, CDR3 protein.

V gene: TRBV7-2; J gene: TRBJ1-2; CDR3 protein: ASSFPGTWNYGYT
V gene: TRBV5-6; J gene: TRBJ1-6; CDR3 protein: ASSLDGGGGSSPLH
V gene: TRBV5-1; J gene: TRBJ1-3; CDR3 protein: ASSLFGDIGNTIY
V gene: TRBV5-1; J gene: TRBJ2-7; CDR3 protein: ASSTTDRDYSYEQY
V gene: TRBV6-4; J gene: TRBJ2-6; CDR3 protein: ASRNPAGTSGANSSGANVLT
V gene: TRBV7-9; J gene: TRBJ1-1; CDR3 protein: ASSFNSQNTEAF
V gene: TRBV4-3; J gene: TRBJ1-4; CDR3 protein: ASSPGTTNEKLF
V gene: TRBV6-2/TRBV6-3; J gene: TRBJ1-1; CDR3 protein: ATSYGLSVNTEAF
V gene: TRBV7-9; J gene: TRBJ1-3; CDR3 protein: ASSLEGSAGNTIY
V gene: TRBV5-4; J gene: TRBJ2-2; CDR3 protein: ASSSGLPRLNTGELF
V gene: TRBV29-1; J gene: TRBJ1-5; CDR3 protein: SVRDRSGQPQH
V gene: TRBV20-1; J gene: TRBJ2-3; CDR3 protein: SARDGVLDTQY
V gene: TRBV7-9; J gene: TRBJ2-3; CDR3 protein: ASSSNLAGSTDTQY
V gene: TRBV5-1; J gene: TRBJ2-1; CDR3 protein: ASSSDGSSYNEQF
V gene: TRBV13; J gene: TRBJ2-7; CDR3 protein: ASSFQLSSSYEQY
V gene: TRBV6-2/TRBV6-3; J gene: TRBJ1-5; CDR3 protein: ASTVDGGNQPQH
V gene: TRBV20-1; J gene: TRBJ1-6; CDR3 protein: SAILPGGSSYNSPLH
V gene: TRBV7-9; J gene: TRBJ2-1; CDR3 protein: ASSPAVAFNEQF
V gene: TRBV3-1; J gene: TRBJ1-1; CDR3 protein: ASSQTRGGGHTEAF
V gene: TRBV7-9; J gene: TRBJ1-2; CDR3 protein: ASSQDAGNT
V gene: TRBV10-3; J gene: TRBJ2-1; CDR3 protein: AISESAFGGEQF
V gene: TRBV14; J gene: TRBJ2-7; CDR3 protein: ASSPVRGVSYEQY
V gene: TRBV5-5; J gene: TRBJ1-1; CDR3 protein: ASSLTSGGAEAF
V gene: TRBV7-9; J gene: TRBJ2-5; CDR3 protein: ASSRLRGPSQETQY